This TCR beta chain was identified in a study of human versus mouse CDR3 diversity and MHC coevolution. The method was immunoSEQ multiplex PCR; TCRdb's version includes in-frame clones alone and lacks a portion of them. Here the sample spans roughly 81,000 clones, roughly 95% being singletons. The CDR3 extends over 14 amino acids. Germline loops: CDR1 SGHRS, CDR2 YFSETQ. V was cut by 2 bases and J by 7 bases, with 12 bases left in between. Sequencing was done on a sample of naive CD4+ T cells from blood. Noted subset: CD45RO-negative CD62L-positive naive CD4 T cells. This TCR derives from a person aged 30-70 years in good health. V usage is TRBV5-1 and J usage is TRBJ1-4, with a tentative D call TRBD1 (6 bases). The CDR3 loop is CASSFRDTSEKLFF. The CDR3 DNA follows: TGCGCCAGCAGCTTTAGGGACACGAGTGAAAAACTGTTTTTT.